This TCR beta chain was captured in a study of Tregs in tolerant kidney transplant recipients. Study-level results: The small number of patients limits these findings pending further validation.

A remark on this clone: Its cognate antigen is unknown. At the DNA level, this CDR3 is encoded by other sequences in the same sample as well.

The assay was immunoSEQ multiplex PCR, and TCRdb's table has in-frame clones only and misses some. Among 75,000 to 95,000 clones listed, around 94% were seen once. CDR1 MNHEY and CDR2 SMNVEV come from the germline V gene (reference sequence). Trimming shortened V by 3 bases and J by 2 bases, and 10 bases separated the two germline ends. The CDR3 loop spans 14 amino acids. This sequence joins TRBV27 and TRBJ1-1, with TRBD1 as a possible D gene (5 bases). Sequenced material: CD8+ T cells from blood. The receptor comes from a human donor in good health. The CDR3 spells CASSFGGLNTEAFF. The CDR3 DNA is TGTGCCAGCAGTTTTGGGGGGTTAAACACTGAAGCTTTCTTT.